Listed here are 23 T cell receptor beta chains from one sample, sequenced in a study of shared clonotypes between healthy human individuals. Profiling relied on immunoSEQ multiplex PCR, and the TCRdb table lists in-frame clones only, not all of them. The table has approximately 1,500,000 clones, 95% to 97% seen once. Sequenced input: naive CD4+ T cells sorted from blood. As to subset: CD45RA+ positively selected. These receptors came from a man aged 30-40 years in good health.

This rearrangement joins TRBV10-1 to TRBJ2-7, with 9 positions matching TRBD2. The ends lost 4 bases at V and 2 bases at J; junction bases unmatched: 9. The CDR3 covers 16 residues. Germline CDR1 WNHNN, CDR2 SYGVQD (reference sequence). The CDR3 protein is CASSGNDSGRPYEQYF. CDR3 nucleotide sequence: TGCGCCAGCAGTGGTAACGATAGCGGGAGACCCTACGAGCAGTACTTC.

This clone turned up a few times. V is TRBV19 and J is TRBJ1-5; weak D call: TRBD1 (6 bases). The CDR3 runs to 15 residues. Germline CDR1 and CDR2: LNHDA and SQIVND (reference sequence). V shed 6 bases and J shed 4 bases, with 16 bases lying between them. The CDR3 nucleotides are TGTGCCAGTAGAGTAAGCACAGGGCATAATCAGCCCCAGCATTTT. Protein product: CASRVSTGHNQPQHF.

The chain has TRBV28 and TRBJ1-5; 11 bases are a match to TRBD1. The J segment lost 0 bases and the V segment lost 5 bases, leaving 15 bases of the junction unmatched. The CDR3 consists of 20 residues. The germline V gene encodes CDR1 MDHEN and CDR2 SYDVKM. Here the CDR3 reads CASSPIGGQGVLYSNQPQHF. The CDR3 nucleotides read TGTGCCAGCAGTCCCATAGGGGGACAGGGGGTCCTATATAGCAATCAGCCCCAGCATTTT.

The chain is built from TRBV15 and TRBJ2-1, with D unresolved. The germline gives CDR1 LNHNV, CDR2 YYDKDF (reference sequence). The CDR3 is 13 amino acids. V lost 6 bases, J lost 9 bases, and 15 bases lay in between. The CDR3 loop reads CATSQITVSEQFF. The CDR3 DNA follows: TGTGCCACCAGTCAGATAACGGTTTCTGAGCAGTTCTTC.

The genes are TRBV7-6 and TRBJ2-7; possibly TRBD1 for D (6 bases). V was cut by 3 bases and J by 7 bases, with 13 bases left in between. CDR1 and CDR2 from the germline V gene are SGHVS and FNYEAQ. This CDR3 region has 13 residues. CDR3 nucleotides: TGTGCCAGCAGCTTTGAACGGACAGAGGAGCAGTACTTC. This translates into CASSFERTEEQYF.

CDR3 region: CASSFWDNLGDTEAFF. The CDR3 DNA sequence: TGTGCCAGCAGCTTCTGGGACAATCTGGGGGACACTGAAGCTTTCTTT. The V gene is TRBV7-4, the J gene TRBJ1-1, with a possible D match to TRBD1 (6 bases). Per germline, CDR1 SGHVT and CDR2 SQSDAQ. With 3 bases removed from V and 3 bases from J, the gap between germline ends came to 17 bases. The CDR3 covers 16 residues.

This clone showed up just once. The chain links TRBV7-9 to TRBJ2-2; unclear D gene. This CDR3 region has 15 residues. Germline-derived CDR1 and CDR2 are SEHNR and FQNEAQ (reference sequence). V was pared by 2 bases and J by 6 bases, with 13 bases between. For the CDR3, the DNA is TGTGCCAGCAGCTTAAGAAAGGGATACCCCGGGGAGCTGTTTTTT. Encoded protein: CASSLRKGYPGELFF.

A word on this clone: This CDR3 fails to terminate in the conserved phenylalanine or tryptophan, so it likely reflects a read error. The DNA is omitted, as the CDR3 cannot be located on it reliably, and the CDR3 follows TCRdb's listing. The genes are TRBV2 and TRBJ2-7; the D call of TRBD1 is as the table states it, not checked on the DNA. The CDR3 is 13 residues long, counting both termini. Germline CDR1 and CDR2: SNHLY and FYNNEI. Here the CDR3 reads CASSEAGPPGQGI.

V is TRBV2 and J is TRBJ1-2; 7 positions agree with TRBD1. With V trimmed by 6 bases and J by 1 base, 5 bases remained unmatched. This CDR3 comprises 14 residues. CDR1 SNHLY and CDR2 FYNNEI come from the germline V gene. The DNA for the CDR3 is TGTGCCAGCAGCCCAACAGGGGTTAACTATGGCTACACCTTC. Translation: CASSPTGVNYGYTF.

This clone was detected only a few times. The CDR3 nucleotides read TGCGCCAGCAGTCAATCAGGTGATTTTCAGCCCCAGCATTTT. This gives the protein CASSQSGDFQPQHF. This chain uses TRBV23-1 with TRBJ1-5; D uncertain. TRBV23-1 falls under the ORF class, with uncertain function. This CDR3 spans 14 amino acids. The ends were cut back, 0 bases at V and 6 bases at J, with 9 bases in the middle.

V usage is TRBV2 and J usage is TRBJ1-1; D unclear. The CDR3 is 14 residues long. Germline V lookup: CDR1 SNHLY, CDR2 FYNNEI. With 3 bases removed from V and 0 bases from J, the gap between germline ends came to 8 bases. CDR3 bases: TGTGCCAGCAGTGAGTTCCTCCTGAACACTGAAGCTTTCTTT. It translates to CASSEFLLNTEAFF. Looking up the rest from reference TRBV2 and TRBJ1-1 gives the full variable domain: EPEVTQTPSHQVTQMGQEVILRCVPISNHLYFYWYRQILGQKVEFLVSFYNNEISEKSEIFDDQFSVERPDGSNFTLKIRSTKLEDSAMYFCASSEFLLNTEAFFGQGTRLTVV.

The chain has TRBV11-2 and TRBJ2-3, with a weak D call TRBD1 (6 bases). Trimming took off 1 base at V and 0 bases at J, with 11 bases between the two ends. Germline V gene data show CDR1 as SGHAT and CDR2 as FQNNGV. This CDR3 spans 16 amino acids. DNA for the CDR3: TGTGCCAGCAGCTTAGGGAAGACAGGAAGCACAGATACGCAGTATTTT. Protein: CASSLGKTGSTDTQYF. The full variable domain, its missing parts supplied by reference TRBV11-2 and TRBJ2-3, is EAGVAQSPRYKIIEKRQSVAFWCNPISGHATLYWYQQILGQGPKLLIQFQNNGVVDDSQLPKDRFSAERLKGVDSTLKIQPAKLEDSAVYLCASSLGKTGSTDTQYFGPGTRLTVL.

V usage is TRBV6-1 and J usage is TRBJ2-1; TRBD1 aligns across 9 bases. Germline CDR1 and CDR2: MNHNS and SASEGT. The CDR3 is 16 residues long. With V trimmed by 2 bases and J by 4 bases, 6 bases remained unmatched. The DNA of the CDR3 is TGTGCCAGCAGTGAAAGTTCTGGGACAGGGTACAATGAGCAGTTCTTC. Translated: CASSESSGTGYNEQFF.

The V call is TRBV6-5, the J call TRBJ2-2; D possibly uses TRBD1 or TRBD2 (5 bases each). The CDR3 contains 13 residues. Trimming pared 6 bases from V and 6 bases from J, leaving 11 bases between. Germline V gene sequence: CDR1 MNHEY, CDR2 SVGAGI. Here the CDR3 reads CASSPPGPGELFF. The CDR3 DNA is TGTGCCAGCAGCCCCCCGGGGCCCGGGGAGCTGTTTTTT.

This clone was detected once. V gene TRBV9 combines with J gene TRBJ2-5; 7 nucleotides match TRBD1. The germline V gene has CDR1 SGDLS and CDR2 YYNGEE. V lost 0 bases and J lost 2; bases outside the gene matches: 10. There are 17 residues in the CDR3. The DNA of the CDR3 is TGTGCCAGCAGCGTAGAACCTCCGGGACAGATACAAGAGACCCAGTACTTC. Amino acid sequence: CASSVEPPGQIQETQYF. The variable domain in full, completed from reference TRBV9 and TRBJ2-5, reads DSGVTQTPKHLITATGQRVTLRCSPRSGDLSVYWYQQSLDQGLQFLIQYYNGEERAKGNILERFSAQQFPDLHSELNLSSLELGDSALYFCASSVEPPGQIQETQYFGPGTRLLVL.

This sequence joins TRBV6-5 and TRBJ1-5; D is unresolved. The ends were cut back, 7 bases at V and 3 bases at J, with 13 bases in the middle. Looked up from germline, CDR1 is MNHEY and CDR2 is SVGAGI. The CDR3 covers 14 residues. The CDR3 spells CASTSGLFNQPQHF. The CDR3 nucleotides are TGTGCCAGCACCTCCGGGCTCTTCAATCAGCCCCAGCATTTT.

The chain is built from TRBV7-8 and TRBJ2-7, with D possibly being TRBD2 (5 bases). Germline V gene lookup returns CDR1 SGHVS and CDR2 FQNEAQ. Trimming removed 1 base from V and 0 bases from J, with 13 bases in between. CDR3 size: 16 residues. CDR3 DNA sequence: TGTGCCAGCAGCTTAGAGTTGGGGAGAACCTCCTACGAGCAGTACTTC. Translated: CASSLELGRTSYEQYF. Full variable domain (outside the CDR3, taken from reference TRBV7-8 and TRBJ2-7): GAGVSQSPRYKVAKRGQDVALRCDPISGHVSLFWYQQALGQGPEFLTYFQNEAQLDKSGLPSDRFFAERPEGSVSTLKIQRTQQEDSAVYLCASSLELGRTSYEQYFGPGTRLTVT.

J is TRBJ2-7 and V is TRBV20-1; D not certain. Trimming took 3 bases from V and 4 from J, leaving 7 bases between them. The germline gives CDR1 DFQATT, CDR2 SNEGSKA (reference sequence). This CDR3 is built from 11 residues. The DNA for the CDR3 is TGCAGTGCTAGCAGTCTGTACGAGCAGTACTTC. Translating gives CSASSLYEQYF.

The gene calls are TRBV9 and TRBJ1-1; 11 bases are shared with TRBD1. CDR1 is SGDLS and CDR2 is YYNGEE in the germline V gene. The trim removed 2 bases at V and 3 bases at J, leaving 3 bases unmatched. This CDR3 is built from 15 residues. The CDR3 region has the DNA TGTGCCAGCAGCGTGGGGGACAGGGGGTACACTGAAGCTTTCTTT. It specifies CASSVGDRGYTEAFF. Full variable domain (rest looked up from reference TRBV9 and TRBJ1-1): DSGVTQTPKHLITATGQRVTLRCSPRSGDLSVYWYQQSLDQGLQFLIQYYNGEERAKGNILERFSAQQFPDLHSELNLSSLELGDSALYFCASSVGDRGYTEAFFGQGTRLTVV.

This rearrangement joins TRBV19 to TRBJ2-3; 8 positions agree with TRBD2. The length of the CDR3 is 17 residues. The germline V gene has CDR1 LNHDA and CDR2 SQIVND (reference sequence). The V segment lost 4 bases and the J segment 0 bases; nucleotides outside the gene matches: 9. CDR3 residues: CASSKTLAGHSTDTQYF. The DNA of the CDR3 is TGTGCCAGTAGTAAAACGCTAGCGGGTCACAGCACAGATACGCAGTATTTT. The full variable domain, its missing parts supplied by reference TRBV19 and TRBJ2-3, is DGGITQSPKYLFRKEGQNVTLSCEQNLNHDAMYWYRQDPGQGLRLIYYSQIVNDFQKGDIAEGYSVSREKKESFPLTVTSAQKNPTAFYLCASSKTLAGHSTDTQYFGPGTRLTVL.

The V and J genes are TRBV6-5 and TRBJ1-4; D is uncertain. The CDR3 loop spans 13 amino acids. V lost 2 bases and J lost 12, with 13 bases in between. Germline CDR1 is MNHEY and CDR2 is SVGAGI. The CDR3 reads CASSYLLGGELFF. The CDR3 coding sequence is TGTGCCAGCAGTTACCTGTTAGGTGGGGAACTGTTTTTT.

This chain connects TRBV7-3 to TRBJ2-2, with unresolved D. The CDR3 is 14 residues long. V was shortened by 5 bases and J by 1 base, with 8 bases between the two germline ends. Germline lookup yields CDR1 SGHTA and CDR2 FQGTGA. The CDR3 DNA follows: TGTGCCAGCAGCCATGGGGTGAACACCGGGGAGCTGTTTTTT. This encodes CASSHGVNTGELFF.

The rearrangement joins TRBV19 to TRBJ2-2, with TRBD2 matching over 11 bases. V was pared by 9 bases and J by 3 bases, with 9 bases of the junction left unmatched. This CDR3 contains 16 residues. Germline CDR1 LNHDA, CDR2 SQIVND (reference sequence). CDR3 loop: CASKPPTSGDTGELFF. The CDR3 region has the DNA TGTGCCAGCAAACCCCCGACTAGCGGGGACACCGGGGAGCTGTTTTTT.